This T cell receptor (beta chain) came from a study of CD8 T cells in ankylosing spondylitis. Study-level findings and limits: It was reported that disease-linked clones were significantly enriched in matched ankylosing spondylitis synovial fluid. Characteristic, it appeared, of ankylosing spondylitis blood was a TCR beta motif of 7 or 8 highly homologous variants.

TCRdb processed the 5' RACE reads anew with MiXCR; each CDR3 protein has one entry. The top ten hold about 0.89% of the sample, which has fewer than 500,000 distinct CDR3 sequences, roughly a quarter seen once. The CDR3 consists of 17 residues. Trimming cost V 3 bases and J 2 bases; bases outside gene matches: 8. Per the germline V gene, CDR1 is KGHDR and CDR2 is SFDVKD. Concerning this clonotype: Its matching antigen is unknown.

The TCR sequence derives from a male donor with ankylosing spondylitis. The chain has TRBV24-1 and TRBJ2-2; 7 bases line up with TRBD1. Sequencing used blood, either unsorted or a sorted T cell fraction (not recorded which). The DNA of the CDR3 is TGTGCCACCAGTGATCCAACCAGACAGGGCAACACCGGGGAGCTGTTTTTT. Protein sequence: CATSDPTRQGNTGELFF.